The T cell receptor (beta chain) described here comes from a study of Ad26.COV2.S vaccination and SARS-CoV-2 variants. Study-wide results and caveats: Analyses that measured TCR breadth and depth may have underestimated total T cell responses. Vaccine and placebo groups showed comparable non-spike TCR breadth. Vaccinated individuals (as opposed to placebo recipients) had higher spike-specific TCR breadth. Substantial breadth in spike-specific CD8+ and CD4+ T cell responses was reportedly seen after vaccination.

The V gene's germline CDR1 is SGHTS and CDR2 YDEGEE. CDR3 length: 15 amino acids. Germline trimming cut 2 bases from V and 1 base from J; bases unmatched to any gene: 5. Profiled with immunoSEQ multiplex PCR; TCRdb holds only in-frame clones, not every one. The sample records about 180,000 clones, around 88% being singletons. In the case of this clone: Its antigen is still unknown.

The sequence came from a human donor who had recovered from COVID-19. The V call is TRBV5-8, the J call TRBJ1-2; TRBD1 matches at 7 bases. The sample in question was peripheral blood, obtained after recovery from COVID-19. The CDR3 DNA reads as TGTGCCAGCAGCTTCGAGACAGGGAATAACTATGGCTACACCTTC. This sequence encodes CASSFETGNNYGYTF.